What follows are 19 T cell receptor beta chains derived from one specimen sequenced in a study of blood T cell repertoires in COVID-19. Profiled with immunoSEQ multiplex PCR; TCRdb holds only in-frame clones, not every one. The repertoire includes about 360,000 clones, approximately 86% of them detected once, and just over 7% sits in the top ten. Sequenced sample: peripheral blood. These receptors came from a woman between 55 and 75 years old with COVID-19, enrolled during active disease.

This chain's CDR3 is CASSPLAGKQETQYF. CDR3 sequence (DNA): TGTGCCAGCTCACCGTTAGCGGGGAAACAAGAGACCCAGTACTTC. The chain combines TRBV18 with TRBJ2-5; 8 nucleotides line up with TRBD2. There are 15 residues in the CDR3. CDR1 KGHSH and CDR2 LQKENI come from the germline V gene. The V segment lost 3 bases and the J segment 2 bases; nucleotides outside the gene matches: 5.

J is TRBJ1-4 and V is TRBV6-5, with 7 bases lining up with TRBD1. This CDR3 is 13 amino acids long. V shed 9 bases and J 7 bases; nucleotides not matched to a gene: 8. Germline CDR1 reads MNHEY; CDR2 reads SVGAGI. CDR3 sequence reads: CARFRQGGEKLFF. DNA for the CDR3: TGTGCCAGGTTCAGACAGGGAGGTGAAAAACTGTTTTTT.

The rearrangement links TRBV11-1 to TRBJ2-1; TRBD2 aligns across 7 bases. With 6 bases clipped from V and 10 bases from J, the junction kept 15 bases outside the gene matches. The length of the CDR3 is 15 residues. Per germline, CDR1 SGHAT and CDR2 FQDESV (reference sequence). CDR3 residues: CASRHRDYASLEQFF. CDR3 sequence (DNA): TGTGCCAGCAGACACCGGGACTACGCTTCGCTGGAGCAGTTCTTC.

The rearrangement uses TRBV24-1 and TRBJ2-7, with D possibly being TRBD1 (5 bases). CDR1 KGHDR and CDR2 SFDVKD come from the germline V gene. This CDR3 is built from 16 residues. V was pared by 5 bases and J by 3 bases, with 19 bases between. The DNA for the CDR3 is TGTGCCACCAGTGTCTGGGGTAACAGGCCCCTCTACGAGCAGTACTTC. The encoded protein is CATSVWGNRPLYEQYF.

This clone was seen only a few times. The chain is built from TRBV29-1 and TRBJ1-2, with D perhaps matching TRBD1 (5 bases). This CDR3 has 14 amino acids. Germline CDR1 and CDR2: SQVTM and ANQGSEA. Trimming pared 0 bases from V and 4 bases from J, leaving 12 bases between. The CDR3 sequence is CSVEDKGFGYGYTF. For the CDR3, the DNA is TGCAGCGTTGAAGATAAGGGGTTCGGCTATGGCTACACCTTC. The full variable domain, rest sourced from reference TRBV29-1 and TRBJ1-2, is SAVISQKPSRDICQRGTSLTIQCQVDSQVTMMFWYRQQPGQSLTLIATANQGSEATYESGFVIDKFPISRPNLTFSTLTVSNMSPEDSSIYLCSVEDKGFGYGYTFGSGTRLTVV.

The chain has TRBV5-5 and TRBJ2-7; 8 positions agree with TRBD1. Germline values: CDR1 SGHKS, CDR2 YYEKEE (reference sequence). After removal of 4 bases from V and 4 bases from J, the junction contained 13 bases not matched to a gene. The CDR3 sequence is 16 residues long. CDR3 protein: CASSRVTGTGSYEQYF. CDR3 sequence (DNA): TGTGCCAGCAGCCGGGTGACTGGGACAGGTTCTTACGAGCAGTACTTC.

The chain carries TRBV6-5 and TRBJ2-3; 7 bases align to TRBD2. The germline V gene encodes CDR1 MNHEY and CDR2 SVGAGI. Trimming at V came to 0 bases and at J to 2 bases, leaving 5 bases not matched to a gene. This CDR3 contains 16 residues. The DNA of the CDR3 is TGTGCCAGCAGTTACTCAGGGGCGGGGGACACAGATACGCAGTATTTT. Translating gives CASSYSGAGDTDTQYF.

The J gene is TRBJ1-1, the V gene TRBV27; D is unclear. Germline-derived CDR1 and CDR2 are MNHEY and SMNVEV (reference sequence). The CDR3 sequence is 15 residues long. The ends were cut back, 4 bases at V and 1 base at J, with 13 bases in the middle. CDR3 amino acids: CASSSLTRGNTEAFF. CDR3 sequence (DNA): TGTGCCAGCAGTTCCTTGACCCGGGGGAACACTGAAGCTTTCTTT.

The V and J genes are TRBV6-5 and TRBJ2-5, with 11 bases lining up with TRBD2. CDR3 length: 13 amino acids. The germline V gene has CDR1 MNHEY and CDR2 SVGAGI. Losses at the gene ends were 8 bases for V and 2 bases for J; bases not matched to a gene: 1. The DNA of the CDR3 is TGTGCCAGCTTAGCGGGGGGGCAAGAGACCCAGTACTTC. Translating it yields CASLAGGQETQYF.

As for this clone: At one of its ends the junction is not consistent with the germline gene, which may arise from a read error. This chain joins TRBV6-1 and TRBJ2-7; perhaps TRBD1 as D (6 bases). This CDR3 region has 13 residues. Germline CDR1 is MNHNS and CDR2 is SASEGT. CDR3 in amino acids: CASREGGVYEQYF. CDR3 DNA: TGTGCCAGCAGGGAAGGGGGAGTCTACGAGCAGTACTTC.

This chain joins TRBV12-3 or TRBV12-4 and TRBJ1-3; D is uncertain. The V end lost 5 bases, the J end lost 4 bases, and 9 bases lay between the germline ends. The CDR3 spans 13 residues. The CDR3 coding sequence is TGTGCCAGCAGTCTCCTGACAGGAAACACCATATATTTT. Translated: CASSLLTGNTIYF.

The chain combines TRBV30 with TRBJ1-1; 8 bases match TRBD1. CDR1 is GTSNPN and CDR2 is SVGIG in the germline V gene (reference sequence). V shed 5 bases, J shed 1 base, and the junction held 3 bases outside the gene matches. The CDR3 extends over 13 amino acids. In DNA, the CDR3 is TGTGCCTGGGACAGGGGCACGAACACTGAAGCTTTCTTT. Translated: CAWDRGTNTEAFF.

The chain couples TRBV18 to TRBJ2-3; TRBD2 matches at 8 bases. V shed 5 bases, J shed 0 bases, and the junction held 7 bases outside the gene matches. From germline, CDR1 is KGHSH and CDR2 LQKENI. The CDR3 is 16 amino acids. The CDR3, as DNA: TGTGCCAGCTCAACCCATAGCGGGGTTAGCACAGATACGCAGTATTTT. This sequence encodes CASSTHSGVSTDTQYF. Drawing the rest from reference TRBV18 and TRBJ2-3, the complete variable domain is NAGVMQNPRHLVRRRGQEARLRCSPMKGHSHVYWYRQLPEEGLKFMVYLQKENIIDESGMPKERFSAEFPKEGPSILRIQQVVRGDSAAYFCASSTHSGVSTDTQYFGPGTRLTVL.

The chain is built from TRBV11-2 and TRBJ1-1, with D possibly matching TRBD1 (5 bases). Germline V gene sequence: CDR1 SGHAT, CDR2 FQNNGV. The CDR3 has 13 residues. The V and J ends lost 3 bases and 1 base respectively, with 6 bases between them. The CDR3 sequence: CASSFQGNTEAFF. The CDR3 DNA follows: TGTGCCAGCAGCTTCCAGGGGAACACTGAAGCTTTCTTT.

Points on this clone: The same CDR3 arises from other DNA sequences in this sample as well. V usage is TRBV24-1 and J usage is TRBJ2-3, with D unresolved. Germline V gives CDR1 KGHDR, CDR2 SFDVKD. This CDR3 region has 13 residues. V was clipped by 1 base and J by 3 bases, with 4 bases between them. As DNA, the CDR3 is TGTGCCACCAGTGATTTAGCAACAGATACGCAGTATTTT. It codes for CATSDLATDTQYF.

The CDR3 DNA follows: TGTGCCAGCAGCCTCGAAAGTAGCAGAGAGACCCAGTACTTC. Protein product: CASSLESSRETQYF. The gene calls are TRBV3-1 (or the pseudogene TRBV3-2) and TRBJ2-5; D remains ambiguous. Germline loops: CDR1 LGHDT, CDR2 YNNKEL (reference sequence). V was clipped by 4 bases and J by 4 bases, with 13 bases between them. There are 14 residues in the CDR3.

This chain links TRBV7-9 with TRBJ2-1, with D uncertain. This CDR3 has 13 amino acids. The germline V gene encodes CDR1 SEHNR and CDR2 FQNEAQ (reference sequence). V was pared by 0 bases and J by 6 bases, with 6 bases between. The CDR3 here is CASSLAQVNEQFF. The CDR3 nucleotides read TGTGCCAGCAGCTTAGCGCAGGTCAATGAGCAGTTCTTC.

The chain has TRBV19 and TRBJ1-2; D gene unclear. Germline V gene sequence: CDR1 LNHDA, CDR2 SQIVND (reference sequence). The CDR3 runs to 16 residues. V was trimmed by 1 base and J by 6 bases, leaving 18 bases between them. The CDR3 loop is CASSIGVAGHGDGYTF. The CDR3 DNA is TGTGCCAGTAGTATAGGGGTGGCAGGCCATGGCGATGGCTACACCTTC.

The chain combines TRBV9 with TRBJ1-4, with a weak D call TRBD1 (6 bases). This CDR3 spans 15 amino acids. Trimming left V 0 bases short and J 7 bases short, with 13 bases between. In germline, CDR1 is SGDLS, CDR2 YYNGEE. CDR3 residues: CASSVGGQSGEKLFF. The CDR3 DNA is TGTGCCAGCAGCGTAGGGGGACAATCGGGTGAAAAACTGTTTTTT. Full variable domain (outside the CDR3, taken from reference TRBV9 and TRBJ1-4): DSGVTQTPKHLITATGQRVTLRCSPRSGDLSVYWYQQSLDQGLQFLIQYYNGEERAKGNILERFSAQQFPDLHSELNLSSLELGDSALYFCASSVGGQSGEKLFFGSGTQLSVL.